These 14 T cell receptor beta chains came from one sample sequenced in a study of beta chain features in type 1 diabetes. No antigens are known for them. Of the isolated RNA, all was reverse transcribed, and so the sequenced material was expressed TCRB transcripts. TCRdb's copy holds only in-frame clones and misses some; the assay was immunoSEQ multiplex PCR. The table shows about 170,000 clones, with less than 10% occurring only once. Study conclusions and caveats: Patients with Type 1 diabetes showed moderately but significantly shorter TCRB CDR3s in all four CD4+ subsets.

Specimen: central memory CD4+ T cells from blood. Source of these receptors: a man aged 18 to 29 with type 1 diabetes.

V and J are TRBV15 and TRBJ2-7; D not certain. V was pared by 3 bases and J by 0 bases, with 12 bases between. The CDR3 spans 15 residues. The V gene's germline CDR1 is LNHNV and CDR2 YYDKDF (reference sequence). This CDR3 reads CATSRGQPGSYEQYF. CDR3 DNA sequence: TGTGCCACCAGCAGGGGCCAACCAGGCTCCTACGAGCAGTACTTC.

The genes are TRBV7-9 and TRBJ1-3; 7 nucleotides match TRBD1. The germline V gene has CDR1 SEHNR and CDR2 FQNEAQ (reference sequence). The V gene end was trimmed by 1 base and the J gene end by 4 bases; junction bases not matched to a gene: 4. CDR3 size: 15 residues. The CDR3 sequence is CASSLEGARGNTIYF. CDR3 DNA: TGTGCCAGCAGCTTAGAGGGGGCGAGAGGAAACACCATATATTTT.

A few counts support this clone. The rearrangement links TRBV11-2 to TRBJ2-5; 12 bases align to TRBD2. The junction had 3 bases not matched to a gene; V was cut back by 2 bases and J by 2 bases. Per germline, CDR1 SGHAT and CDR2 FQNNGV. The CDR3 has 16 residues. The CDR3, as DNA: TGTGCCAGCAGCTTACGGCTAGCGGGGGGGCAAGAGACCCAGTACTTC. Translated, it gives CASSLRLAGGQETQYF.

This clone was detected only a few times. The sample contains more than one DNA sequence encoding this CDR3. Written as DNA, the CDR3 is TGTGCCAGCAGCTCCACAGGGGGGGCCTACGAGCAGTACTTC. The encoded protein is CASSSTGGAYEQYF. The chain is built from TRBV7-9 and TRBJ2-7, with a possible D match to TRBD1 (8 bases). Per the germline V gene, CDR1 is SEHNR and CDR2 is FQNEAQ (reference sequence). The CDR3 consists of 14 residues. The germline V and J ends were trimmed by 4 bases and 2 bases, with 12 bases remaining between them.

This clone was seen a handful of times. V usage is TRBV11-2 and J usage is TRBJ2-3; the match to TRBD2 covers 9 bases. The CDR3 runs to 13 residues. Per the germline V gene, CDR1 is SGHAT and CDR2 is FQNNGV. Trimming at V came to 8 bases and at J to 4 bases, leaving 4 bases not matched to a gene. CDR3 sequence reads: CASEAGGADTQYF. The CDR3 DNA sequence: TGTGCCAGCGAAGCGGGAGGTGCAGATACGCAGTATTTT.

This clone was observed a few times. The CDR3 DNA reads as TGTGCCAGCTCCGGGACTAGCGGGACATACACAGATACGCAGTATTTT. This codes for CASSGTSGTYTDTQYF. The chain links TRBV28 to TRBJ2-3, with 13 nucleotides matching TRBD2. The CDR3 consists of 16 residues. Germline assignment: CDR1 MDHEN and CDR2 SYDVKM. V shed 8 bases, J shed 2 bases, and the junction held 7 bases outside the gene matches. The variable domain in full, with the rest retrieved from reference TRBV28 and TRBJ2-3, is DVKVTQSSRYLVKRTGEKVFLECVQDMDHENMFWYRQDPGLGLRLIYFSYDVKMKEKGDIPEGYSVSREKKERFSLILESASTNQTSMYLCASSGTSGTYTDTQYFGPGTRLTVL.

This clone was seen a few times. V usage is TRBV28 and J usage is TRBJ1-2; D is uncertain. Trimming stripped 2 bases from V and 8 bases from J, with 12 bases between. Germline-derived CDR1 and CDR2 are MDHEN and SYDVKM. The CDR3 consists of 13 residues. CDR3 amino acids: CASSLRPGDGYTF. CDR3 nucleotides: TGTGCCAGCAGTTTAAGACCCGGAGACGGCTACACCTTC.

This clone was counted only a few times. V and J are TRBV2 and TRBJ2-5; 12 nucleotides align to TRBD2. Germline values: CDR1 SNHLY, CDR2 FYNNEI. The ends lost 6 bases at V and 3 bases at J; junction bases unmatched: 5. The CDR3 has 15 residues. The CDR3 nucleotides are TGTGCCAGCAGCGCGACTAGCGGGAGAGAAGAGACCCAGTACTTC. This gives the protein CASSATSGREETQYF.

This sequence joins TRBV5-6 and TRBJ1-5; 8 bases map to TRBD1. The CDR3 runs to 15 residues. Germline V gene lookup returns CDR1 SGHDT and CDR2 YYEEEE. The J segment lost 2 bases and the V segment lost 4 bases, leaving 5 bases of the junction unmatched. CDR3 loop: CASSTTGQGNQPQHF. Here the CDR3 DNA reads TGTGCCAGCAGCACTACGGGACAGGGCAATCAGCCCCAGCATTTT.

In its sample, this clone was seen a few times. The V and J genes are TRBV5-1 and TRBJ2-4; 9 nucleotides agree with TRBD2. Germline V CDR1 and CDR2: SGHRS, YFSETQ. The CDR3 contains 18 residues. J was trimmed by 0 bases and V by 0 bases; bases with no gene match: 7. DNA for the CDR3: TGCGCCAGCAGCTTGGAGACTAGCGGATATATAGCCAAAAACATTCAGTACTTC. It specifies CASSLETSGYIAKNIQYF.

The V gene is TRBV2, the J gene TRBJ1-3, with 8 positions matching TRBD1. The J segment lost 2 bases and the V segment lost 4 bases, leaving 1 base of the junction unmatched. The CDR3 is made up of 14 amino acids. Per the germline V gene, CDR1 is SNHLY and CDR2 is FYNNEI. CDR3 region: CASSVDRAGNTIYF. CDR3 DNA: TGTGCCAGCAGTGTGGACAGGGCTGGAAACACCATATATTTT.

This clone was seen a few times. The V call is TRBV18, the J call TRBJ2-2; D gene uncertain. Germline values: CDR1 KGHSH, CDR2 LQKENI. This CDR3 spans 14 amino acids. Trimming stripped 3 bases from V and 4 bases from J, with 9 bases between. The chain's CDR3 is CASSPEPTTGELFF. Written as DNA, the CDR3 is TGTGCCAGCTCACCCGAGCCAACCACCGGGGAGCTGTTTTTT. Full variable domain (rest looked up from reference TRBV18 and TRBJ2-2): NAGVMQNPRHLVRRRGQEARLRCSPMKGHSHVYWYRQLPEEGLKFMVYLQKENIIDESGMPKERFSAEFPKEGPSILRIQQVVRGDSAAYFCASSPEPTTGELFFGEGSRLTVL.

In its sample, this clone was seen a few times. V gene TRBV7-2 combines with J gene TRBJ2-7; D remains ambiguous. From germline, CDR1 is SGHTA and CDR2 FQGNSA. With 4 bases removed from V and 0 bases from J, the gap between germline ends came to 10 bases. The CDR3 loop spans 14 amino acids. The CDR3 region is CASSSRYDSYEQYF. DNA of the CDR3: TGTGCCAGCAGCTCACGGTATGACTCCTACGAGCAGTACTTC.

In this sample, this clone turned up many times. The chain is built from TRBV10-3 and TRBJ1-2, with 7 bases matching TRBD1. Germline V gene lookup returns CDR1 ENHRY and CDR2 SYGVKD. Trimming at V came to 0 bases and at J to 5 bases, leaving 6 bases not matched to a gene. The length of the CDR3 is 15 residues. The CDR3 DNA sequence: TGTGCCATCAGTGAGTCACAGGGGAGAAAGTATGGCTACACCTTC. It is translated as CAISESQGRKYGYTF.